This note documents a single T cell receptor beta chain sequence. This entry is derived from a study of siplizumab effects on memory and regulatory T cells. V trimming: 8 bases; J trimming: 2 bases; junction bases outside the gene matches: 17. CDR3 length: 18 residues. Per the germline V gene, CDR1 is SNHLY and CDR2 is FYNNEI. Measured with immunoSEQ multiplex PCR; TCRdb has only the in-frame clones, and not every one. The sample lists 70,000 to 95,000 clones, around 95% occurring once. The sequenced material came from naive CD4+ T cells sorted from blood. This chain connects TRBV2 to TRBJ2-5, with 10 positions matching TRBD2. The TCR was taken from a human donor in good health. This chain's CDR3 is CASDSLSDSGGRQETQYF. For the CDR3, the DNA is TGTGCCAGCGACTCTCTCAGTGATAGCGGGGGGCGTCAAGAGACCCAGTACTTC.